This T cell receptor beta chain was found in a study of neoadjuvant nivolumab and ipilimumab in lung cancer (dated by TCRdb to 2018 to 2020). Looking at the study overall: Nivolumab was given at 3 mg/kg intravenously on days 1, 15 and 29, and the combination arm added ipilimumab 1 mg/kg on day 1 only. The study compared TCR repertoires in pretherapy (baseline) peripheral blood with TCR repertoires in tumors resected at surgery after neoadjuvant immune checkpoint blockade. For each study arm, the primary endpoint of the trial was the rate of major pathologic response (MPR) in the intention-to-treat population. Matched pretherapy and resected tumor pairs were analyzed from seven patients, of whom four had been treated with nivolumab and three with nivolumab plus ipilimumab. In the trial, around 42 patients with operable NSCLC were treated, of whom around 23 were randomized to nivolumab monotherapy and around 20 to nivolumab plus ipilimumab.

What this sample's time point label stands for: at surgical resection after neoadjuvant nivolumab +/- ipilimumab. The samples were taken from NEOSTAR, a phase 2 randomized trial in operable NSCLC that tested neoadjuvant nivolumab or nivolumab plus ipilimumab, followed by surgery. Uninvolved lung adjacent to the tumor was collected at resection and used as a matched non-tumor comparison for the TCR repertoires of resected tumors. This clone turned up a few times. Its target antigen remains unknown. Per-base quality was not reported, and no clone a single base away is much larger than it. On the study overall, not on this receptor specifically: From pretherapy to surgery, tumor T-cell richness and clonality went up in three of three dual-therapy tumors, versus only two of four nivolumab-treated tumors. No significant correlation was found between TCR clonality and pathologic tumor regression, and only a single major-pathologic-response sample was available for the analysis of TCR clonality versus pathologic tumor regression. A small number of samples was subjected to TCR sequencing. TCR richness in pretherapy blood showed a positive correlation with richness in tumors resected after neoadjuvant therapy (Spearman R ≈ 0.78). Compared with tumor-adjacent uninvolved lung, resected tumors had greater TCR richness and clonality, and increases showed up in more of the dual-therapy-treated tumors.

Trimming takes 5 bases from V and 6 bases from J, and the germline ends sit 20 bases apart. CDR1 and CDR2, per the germline V gene, are MDHEN and SYDVKM. The cysteine opens and the phenylalanine closes a CDR3 of 15 amino acids. Only the CDR3 region is kept as DNA, spanning 45 bases read in frame from base 1. The receptor library was made with the immunoSEQ multiplex PCR assay. The original pipeline was this. Repertoires were summarized by richness and clonality, and significantly expanded and contracted clones were identified between pre- and post-therapy samples. The table was pulled from immuneACCESS by TCRdb, which kept in-frame rearrangements only. Such tables lose some clones; where checked, under half of the loss comes from unresolved V genes, and the rest has no known cause. V and J calls and clone size are copied from that table; D and trimming were computed from the DNA. Present in this sample are over 3,000 clones, 88% of which were seen just once. The top ten clonotypes cover approximately 4.5% of the sample.

This clonotype was obtained from an adult with non-small cell lung cancer. The receptor chain draws on TRBV28 and TRBJ2-7; the D segment cannot be called with confidence. The sequencing here drew on adjacent normal lung tissue, taken after neoadjuvant nivolumab, alone or with ipilimumab, at or shortly before surgery. The CDR3 amino acid sequence is: CASSAETYSRVEQYF. At the DNA level, the sequence is TGTGCCAGCAGTGCGGAGACATACAGCCGGGTCGAGCAGTACTTC.